This entry describes one T cell receptor (beta chain). Its antigen is as yet unknown. Produced via immunoSEQ multiplex PCR; TCRdb's table is partial and in-frame only. The sample lists about 130,000 clones; 70% to 90% were seen once. CDR1 MDHEN and CDR2 SYDVKM come from the germline V gene. The V and J ends lost 6 bases and 6 bases respectively, with 18 bases between them. The CDR3 covers 14 residues. This entry is derived from a study of T cell responses to AZD1222 COVID-19 vaccine. On the study more broadly: Pooling was applied to second doses at about 4 or about 12 weeks. The study's findings and limits: Spike regions recognized by vaccine-associated CD4 TCRs spanned the protein, led by 160-218 and 743-854. Repertoires were obtained only post-peak T cell response. Donors skewed white British and female; clonal diversity was possibly underestimated.

The sequence was obtained from an adult in good health. Sequenced here: peripheral blood, sampled on day 0 of AZD1222 vaccination. The chain is built from TRBV28 and TRBJ2-7; D is tentatively TRBD1 or TRBD2 (6 bases each). This CDR3 is CASREGGIGPEQYF. The CDR3 DNA is TGTGCCAGCAGGGAAGGGGGGATTGGACCCGAGCAGTACTTC.